Sequencing of this T cell receptor beta chain was carried out in a study of blood T cell repertoires in COVID-19. This CDR3 contains 14 residues. The V end was cut by 7 bases, the J end by 2 bases, with 12 bases between. Germline V gene sequence: CDR1 MNHEY, CDR2 SMNVEV (reference sequence). Libraries were prepared by immunoSEQ multiplex PCR; TCRdb keeps only in-frame clonotypes and omits some of them. The profile covers around 400,000 clones, with roughly nine tenths appearing a single time and about 1.7% taken by the ten largest. J is TRBJ2-1 and V is TRBV27; tentatively, D is TRBD1 (5 bases). This TCR derives from a woman between 25 and 40 years old who had recovered from COVID-19. The sample taken for sequencing was PBMCs or T cells enriched from blood (not recorded which). DNA of the CDR3: TGTGCCAGCACCAGTGGGGCAGCCTACAATGAGCAGTTCTTC. Translation gives CASTSGAAYNEQFF.